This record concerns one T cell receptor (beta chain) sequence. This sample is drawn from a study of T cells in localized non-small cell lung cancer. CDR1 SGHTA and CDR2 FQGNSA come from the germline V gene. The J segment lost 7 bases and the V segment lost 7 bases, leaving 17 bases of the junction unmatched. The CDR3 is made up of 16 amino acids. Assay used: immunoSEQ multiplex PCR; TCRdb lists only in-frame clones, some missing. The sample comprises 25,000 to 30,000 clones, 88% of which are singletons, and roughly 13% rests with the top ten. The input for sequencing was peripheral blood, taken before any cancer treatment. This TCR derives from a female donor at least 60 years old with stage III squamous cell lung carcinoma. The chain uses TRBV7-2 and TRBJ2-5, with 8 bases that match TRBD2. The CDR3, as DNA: TGTGCCAGCACCCCGGGGGGGACTCTTCGTTACGGGACCCAGTACTTC. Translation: CASTPGGTLRYGTQYF.